The present T cell receptor (beta chain) was sequenced within a study of blood T cell repertoires in COVID-19. This table comes from immunoSEQ multiplex PCR, and its TCRdb copy is limited to in-frame clones, with some not included. The top ten hold over 2% of the sample, which has around 300,000 clones, 75% to 90% seen once. Germline CDR1 SGHTS, CDR2 YDEGEE. The CDR3 is made up of 15 amino acids. V lost 0 bases, J lost 2 bases, and 8 bases lay in between. The sequencing sample was made of PBMCs or T cells enriched from blood (not recorded which). The sequence derives from a young woman who had recovered from COVID-19. The rearrangement links TRBV5-8 to TRBJ2-2, with D maybe TRBD2 (5 bases). This CDR3 is CASSLVAGNTGELFF. Here the CDR3 DNA reads TGTGCCAGCAGCTTGGTCGCGGGTAACACCGGGGAGCTGTTTTTT.